The next 22 T cell receptor beta chains were all read from a single sample in a study of Ad26.COV2.S vaccination and SARS-CoV-2 variants. Stated treatment: over 15 received Ad26.COV2.S at low or high dose, single or two shots; about 5 received placebo; per-sample allocation not given. Specimen acquisition occurred on day 63 following the initial vaccine or placebo injection. Method: immunoSEQ multiplex PCR; TCRdb's copy keeps in-frame clones and lacks some. The table includes about 430,000 clones, 90% detected once. This specimen consisted of peripheral blood, obtained in a trial of Ad26.COV2.S vaccine versus placebo. The receptors come from a person aged 18-60 years who received the Ad26.COV2.S COVID-19 vaccine or a placebo.

The chain carries TRBV30 and TRBJ2-5; no clear D gene. CDR3 length: 14 residues. V gave up 5 bases and J gave up 2 bases, with 15 bases separating them. CDR1 GTSNPN and CDR2 SVGIG come from the germline V gene (reference sequence). As DNA, the CDR3 is TGTGCCTGGGGTATGGCCCCCGAGCAAGAGACCCAGTACTTC. Protein: CAWGMAPEQETQYF. The complete variable domain, with remaining parts taken from reference TRBV30 and TRBJ2-5, reads SQTIHQWPATLVQPVGSPLSLECTVEGTSNPNLYWYRQAAGRGLQLLFYSVGIGQISSEVPQNLSASRPQDRQFILSSKKLLLSDSGFYLCAWGMAPEQETQYFGPGTRLLVL.

This clone was counted only a few times. J is TRBJ2-2 and V is TRBV4-2, with D hard to call. Germline assignment: CDR1 LGHNA and CDR2 YNFKEQ. Trimming took 1 base from V and 4 from J, leaving 4 bases between them. The CDR3 has 13 amino acids. The CDR3 region is CASSQVSTGELFF. In DNA form, the CDR3 reads TGTGCCAGCAGCCAAGTGTCCACCGGGGAGCTGTTTTTT.

The chain is built from TRBV28 and TRBJ1-2; 7 nucleotides align to TRBD1. Germline loops: CDR1 MDHEN, CDR2 SYDVKM. Trimming cost V 4 bases and J 4 bases; bases outside gene matches: 12. This CDR3 is 16 amino acids long. The CDR3 reads CASSSPSGTELYGYTF. CDR3 sequence (DNA): TGTGCCAGCAGTTCACCATCCGGGACAGAGCTCTATGGCTACACCTTC.

The V and J genes are TRBV4-3 and TRBJ2-2, with D possibly TRBD2 on 6 matching bases. Germline CDR1 and CDR2: LGHNA and YSLEER. V was trimmed by 4 bases and J by 3 bases, leaving 12 bases between them. This CDR3 contains 15 residues. The DNA of the CDR3 is TGCGCCAGCAGCCGCGGACTACTAGACACCGGGGAGCTGTTTTTT. Its protein is CASSRGLLDTGELFF.

This CDR3 reads CASSQQVSNTEAFF. CDR3 DNA sequence: TGCGCCAGCAGTCAACAGGTCTCGAACACTGAAGCTTTCTTT. This chain links TRBV4-1 with TRBJ1-1; D perhaps matches TRBD1 (5 bases). Germline CDR1 and CDR2: MGHRA and YSYEKL. V was pared by 6 bases and J by 1 base, with 12 bases between. CDR3 length equals 14 residues.

This sequence joins TRBV5-1 and TRBJ2-1; the D is unclear. Germline CDR1 and CDR2: SGHRS and YFSETQ. V was shortened by 0 bases and J by 0 bases, with 7 bases between the two germline ends. The CDR3 sequence is 15 residues long. Written as DNA, the CDR3 is TGCGCCAGCAGCTTGGGTCAAGGCTCCTACAATGAGCAGTTCTTC. This gives the protein CASSLGQGSYNEQFF.

This clone was counted a single time. The V and J genes are TRBV12-3 or TRBV12-4 and TRBJ2-1; D might be TRBD2 (5 bases). The V end lost 4 bases, the J end lost 3 bases, and 7 bases lay between the germline ends. The CDR3 totals 13 residues. The CDR3 DNA is TGTGCCAGCAGTTACCGGGACTACAATGAGCAGTTCTTC. It codes for CASSYRDYNEQFF.

This chain links TRBV3-1 (or the pseudogene TRBV3-2) with TRBJ2-3; D perhaps matches TRBD2 (6 bases). Per germline, CDR1 LGHDT and CDR2 YNNKEL (reference sequence). Trimming removed 3 bases at V and 1 base at J, with 20 bases between. This CDR3 is built from 18 residues. CDR3 nucleotide sequence: TGTGCCAGCAGCCAGCGAAAGATCGGACTAAGGGGCACAGATACGCAGTATTTT. This translates into CASSQRKIGLRGTDTQYF.

The chain carries TRBV7-9 and TRBJ1-2; 8 bases line up with TRBD1. Germline V lookup: CDR1 SEHNR, CDR2 FQNEAQ (reference sequence). Trimming cost V 5 bases and J 4 bases; bases outside gene matches: 9. The CDR3 is 15 residues long. CDR3 region: CASSPFGQGAYGYTF. CDR3 DNA sequence: TGTGCCAGCAGCCCCTTCGGACAGGGAGCCTATGGCTACACCTTC.

CDR3 nucleotides: TGCGCCAGCAGCCAGGGTTATCCGATGGAGACCCAGTACTTC. It is translated as CASSQGYPMETQYF. The chain joins TRBV4-1 to TRBJ2-5; D gene uncertain. V gave up 3 bases and J gave up 5 bases, with 13 bases separating them. The CDR3 extends over 14 amino acids. Germline V gene lookup returns CDR1 MGHRA and CDR2 YSYEKL.

The chain carries TRBV9 and TRBJ1-6, with D perhaps TRBD1 (6 bases). CDR1 is SGDLS, CDR2 YYNGEE, per germline. V lost 2 bases and J lost 5, with 11 bases in between. This CDR3 is built from 15 residues. CDR3 coding DNA: TGTGCCAGCAGCGTGTCGGGACAAAATAATTCACCCCTCCACTTT. Its translation is CASSVSGQNNSPLHF.

The CDR3 protein is CASSPPDTENTEAFF. In DNA, the CDR3 is TGTGCCAGCAGCCCTCCGGACACCGAGAACACTGAAGCTTTCTTT. The chain links TRBV7-9 to TRBJ1-1; possibly TRBD1 for D (5 bases). The CDR3 spans 15 residues. Germline assignment: CDR1 SEHNR and CDR2 FQNEAQ (reference sequence). V dropped 5 bases and J dropped 1 base, with 14 bases sitting between them.

The chain combines TRBV4-3 with TRBJ2-7; 10 nucleotides line up with TRBD1. The junction had 10 bases not matched to a gene; V was cut back by 0 bases and J by 2 bases. The CDR3 is 18 residues long. Germline V CDR1 and CDR2: LGHNA, YSLEER. In nucleotides, the CDR3 is TGCGCCAGCAGCCAAGATGAGAAGGGGACAGGGGTACCCTACGAGCAGTACTTC. Protein product: CASSQDEKGTGVPYEQYF.

The CDR3 is CASSGAPGLGSYEQYF. The DNA for the CDR3 is TGTGCCAGCAGCGGGGCGCCGGGACTAGGTTCTTACGAGCAGTACTTC. V usage is TRBV9 and J usage is TRBJ2-7; 8 bases map to TRBD2. The V and J ends lost 3 bases and 4 bases, in that order; junction bases with no gene match: 12. This CDR3 region has 16 residues. In germline, CDR1 is SGDLS, CDR2 YYNGEE.

The V and J genes are TRBV6-1 and TRBJ2-7; 8 bases are shared with TRBD2. Germline V CDR1 and CDR2: MNHNS, SASEGT. With 0 bases clipped from V and 0 bases from J, the junction kept 1 base outside the gene matches. CDR3 length equals 15 residues. This CDR3 reads CASSEAGTSSYEQYF. CDR3 coding DNA: TGTGCCAGCAGTGAAGCCGGGACTAGCTCCTACGAGCAGTACTTC.

This chain joins TRBV2 and TRBJ2-7, with 11 bases lining up with TRBD1. The V gene's germline CDR1 is SNHLY and CDR2 FYNNEI. Unmatched junction bases numbered 4, after V lost 8 bases and J lost 4 bases. This CDR3 has 13 amino acids. The CDR3 protein is CASGGQGGYEQYF. DNA of the CDR3: TGTGCCAGCGGGGGACAGGGGGGGTACGAGCAGTACTTC.

The chain is built from TRBV9 and TRBJ2-2, with 8 bases aligning to TRBD1. The CDR3 spans 16 residues. Germline loops: CDR1 SGDLS, CDR2 YYNGEE. V shed 4 bases, J shed 4 bases, and the junction held 9 bases outside the gene matches. CDR3 amino acids: CASSIGGQGGTGELFF. DNA for the CDR3: TGTGCCAGCAGCATAGGAGGACAGGGCGGCACCGGGGAGCTGTTTTTT.

CDR3 DNA: TGCGCCAGCAGCGCAGGGGAAACTAATGAAAAACTGTTTTTT. As protein: CASSAGETNEKLFF. The chain links TRBV10-1 to TRBJ1-4; D is possibly TRBD1 (6 bases). The CDR3 runs to 14 residues. The V end was cut by 6 bases, the J end by 1 base, with 9 bases between. Germline lookup yields CDR1 WNHNN and CDR2 SYGVQD (reference sequence).

CDR3 coding DNA: TGTGCCTTGGGACAGGCGGCCGGGGAGCTGTTTTTT. It is translated as CALGQAAGELFF. This chain joins TRBV30 and TRBJ2-2; 8 nucleotides line up with TRBD1. Germline V lookup: CDR1 GTSNPN, CDR2 SVGIG (reference sequence). The CDR3 sequence is 12 residues long. The trim removed 7 bases at V and 6 bases at J, leaving 4 bases unmatched. The full variable domain, completed using reference TRBV30 and TRBJ2-2, is SQTIHQWPATLVQPVGSPLSLECTVEGTSNPNLYWYRQAAGRGLQLLFYSVGIGQISSEVPQNLSASRPQDRQFILSSKKLLLSDSGFYLCALGQAAGELFFGEGSRLTVL.

The rearrangement joins TRBV12-3 or TRBV12-4 to TRBJ2-1; maybe TRBD1 (5 bases). This CDR3 has 12 residues. V was shortened by 3 bases and J by 9 bases, with 9 bases between the two germline ends. The CDR3 region has the DNA TGTGCCAGCAGTTTTCAGGGCTTTGAGCAGTTCTTC. Translated, it gives CASSFQGFEQFF.

This clone was recorded once. The CDR3 is CASSKLPSGEGETQYF. The CDR3 nucleotides are TGCGCCAGCAGCAAACTTCCTTCAGGGGAAGGGGAGACCCAGTACTTC. The rearrangement joins TRBV4-3 to TRBJ2-5; weak D call: TRBD1 (6 bases). Germline loops: CDR1 LGHNA, CDR2 YSLEER. The CDR3 spans 16 residues. Deletions cut 5 bases from V and 5 bases from J, with 21 bases between.

The chain combines TRBV28 with TRBJ2-3; 9 nucleotides align to TRBD2. The CDR3 spans 17 residues. Per the germline V gene, CDR1 is MDHEN and CDR2 is SYDVKM. V dropped 3 bases and J dropped 1; count of bases not matched to a gene: 8. This CDR3 reads CASSLASSGMGTDTQYF. The CDR3 coding sequence is TGTGCCAGCAGTTTGGCGTCTAGCGGGATGGGCACAGATACGCAGTATTTT.